The 10 T cell receptor beta chains below were found in one sample sequenced in a study of blood T cell repertoires in COVID-19. Sequencing was performed with immunoSEQ multiplex PCR; in TCRdb, only in-frame clones are kept and a portion is missing. The table has 35,000 to 45,000 clones, about nine tenths seen once. The sequencing sample was made of peripheral blood. These receptors originate from a human donor in a cohort sampled during active COVID-19.

The chain is built from TRBV6-4 and TRBJ2-1, with TRBD1 matching over 10 bases. Germline V gene data show CDR1 as MRHNA and CDR2 as SNTAGT. V gave up 9 bases and J gave up 5 bases; unmatched junction bases: 4. CDR3 length: 13 residues. CDR3 DNA sequence: TGTGCCAGTTACGGGACAGGGGACAATGAGCAGTTCTTC. Translating gives CASYGTGDNEQFF.

The CDR3 loop is CASSLGNSGGEDIQYF. CDR3 bases: TGTGCCAGCAGCTTAGGAAACAGCGGGGGGGAGGACATTCAGTACTTC. This chain connects TRBV11-2 to TRBJ2-4; TRBD2 matches at 10 bases. This CDR3 contains 16 residues. The trim removed 1 base at V and 8 bases at J, leaving 8 bases unmatched. Germline assignment: CDR1 SGHAT and CDR2 FQNNGV.

In its sample, this clone was seen a few times. The chain links TRBV7-9 to TRBJ2-7; 15 bases are shared with TRBD2. V was clipped by 4 bases and J by 6 bases; unmatched bases: 4. Germline-derived CDR1 and CDR2 are SEHNR and FQNEAQ (reference sequence). The CDR3 contains 15 residues. CDR3 residues: CASSSGTSGRSEQYF. Here the CDR3 DNA reads TGTGCCAGCAGCTCAGGGACTAGCGGGAGGAGCGAGCAGTACTTC.

The V and J genes are TRBV9 and TRBJ2-1; 9 bases agree with TRBD2. The CDR3 sequence is 15 residues long. Looked up from germline, CDR1 is SGDLS and CDR2 is YYNGEE. After removal of 4 bases from V and 4 bases from J, the junction contained 6 bases not matched to a gene. CDR3 sequence (DNA): TGTGCCAGCAGCCTTGGGCTAGCGGGGTACAATGAGCAGTTCTTC. Its translation is CASSLGLAGYNEQFF.

V is TRBV6-5 and J is TRBJ1-2; weak D call: TRBD1 (5 bases). V was shortened by 2 bases and J by 8 bases, with 21 bases between the two germline ends. The CDR3 extends over 16 amino acids. Germline CDR1 is MNHEY and CDR2 is SVGAGI. The CDR3 DNA is TGTGCCAGCAGTTACAGTAGTTGGGGGGGTAATGAGGGCTACACCTTC. This translates into CASSYSSWGGNEGYTF.

This chain joins TRBV7-2 and TRBJ1-3; D is unclear. The germline CDR1 and CDR2 sequences are SGHTA and FQGNSA. The CDR3 has 14 residues. Between the trimmed V and J ends, which lost 1 base and 4 bases, there was a span of 8 bases. CDR3 DNA: TGTGCCAGCAGCTTAGGAACAGCCGGAAACACCATATATTTT. Amino acids: CASSLGTAGNTIYF.

The chain employs TRBV4-3 and TRBJ2-4; TRBD1 is a possible D gene (5 bases). CDR1 is LGHNA, CDR2 YSLEER, per germline. The CDR3 has 17 residues. V was clipped by 0 bases and J by 1 base, with 13 bases between them. The CDR3 loop is CASSQDQAKGAKNIQYF. In DNA form, the CDR3 reads TGCGCCAGCAGCCAAGATCAGGCCAAGGGGGCCAAAAACATTCAGTACTTC.

The chain couples TRBV11-2 to TRBJ2-3; D gene ambiguous. This CDR3 region has 13 residues. In germline, CDR1 is SGHAT, CDR2 FQNNGV. Trimming pared 1 base from V and 6 bases from J, leaving 8 bases between. The CDR3 DNA reads TGTGCCAGCAGCTTAGCGCAGAGGGATACGCAGTATTTT. Translation: CASSLAQRDTQYF.

CDR3 residues: CASSQRTGLSTDTQYF. The CDR3 nucleotides read TGTGCCAGCAGCCAGAGGACAGGACTTAGCACAGATACGCAGTATTTT. The V gene is TRBV14, the J gene TRBJ2-3; 7 nucleotides align to TRBD1. Germline assignment: CDR1 SGHDN and CDR2 FVKESK. The CDR3 loop spans 16 amino acids. The V gene end was trimmed by 3 bases and the J gene end by 0 bases; junction bases not matched to a gene: 6.

The V and J genes are TRBV5-1 and TRBJ1-5; TRBD1 might be the D (6 bases). Trimming shortened V by 0 bases and J by 5 bases, and 12 bases separated the two germline ends. The CDR3 extends over 15 amino acids. From germline, CDR1 is SGHRS and CDR2 YFSETQ. DNA of the CDR3: TGCGCCAGCAGCTTGGGGCTAGGGGGAGATCAGCCCCAGCATTTT. Its protein is CASSLGLGGDQPQHF.